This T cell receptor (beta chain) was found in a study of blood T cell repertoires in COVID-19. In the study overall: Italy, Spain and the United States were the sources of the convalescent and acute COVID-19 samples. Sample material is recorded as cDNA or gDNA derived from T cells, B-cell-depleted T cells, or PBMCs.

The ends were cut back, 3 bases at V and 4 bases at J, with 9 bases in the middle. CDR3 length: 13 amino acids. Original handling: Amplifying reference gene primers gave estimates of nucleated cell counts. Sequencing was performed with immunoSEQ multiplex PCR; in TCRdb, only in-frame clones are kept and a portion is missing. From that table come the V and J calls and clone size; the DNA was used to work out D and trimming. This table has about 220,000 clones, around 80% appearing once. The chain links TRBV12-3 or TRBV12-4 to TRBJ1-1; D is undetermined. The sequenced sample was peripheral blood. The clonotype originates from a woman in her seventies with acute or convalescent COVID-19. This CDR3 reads CASSFRRATEAFF. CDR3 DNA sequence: TGTGCCAGCAGTTTCCGGCGGGCCACTGAAGCTTTCTTT.